These 19 T cell receptor beta chains came from one sample sequenced in a study of cytomegalovirus exposure and HLA in healthy donors. It was with 60 Vbeta and 13 Jbeta primers that the PCR ran. Assay: immunoSEQ multiplex PCR; the TCRdb copy retains only in-frame clones and omits some. The sample includes 150,000 to 200,000 clones, roughly 78% of them seen just once. The sample comprised PBMCs. The receptors were gathered from a woman aged 50 to 65 in good health and CMV-seropositive.

Comments on this clone: The sample holds other DNA sequences that translate to the same CDR3. V gene TRBV7-9 combines with J gene TRBJ1-2, with TRBD1 matching over 7 bases. Germline values: CDR1 SEHNR, CDR2 FQNEAQ (reference sequence). The CDR3 is 13 amino acids. Trimming removed 1 base from V and 5 bases from J; junction bases left unmatched: 1. The CDR3 region is CASSLGQGYGYTF. The CDR3 region has the DNA TGTGCCAGCAGCTTAGGACAGGGATATGGCTACACCTTC.

This clone was observed a handful of times. The J gene is TRBJ2-5, the V gene TRBV5-6; D is undetermined. The J call may be incorrect, as the DNA end agrees better with TRBJ2-7. This CDR3 is built from 14 residues. Germline loops: CDR1 SGHDT, CDR2 YYEEEE. The CDR3 DNA reads TGTGCCAGCAGCTTGGGTAGCTCTTGGAGCGAGCAGTACTTC. As protein: CASSLGSSWSEQYF.

The genes are TRBV9 and TRBJ2-5; D perhaps matches TRBD2 (6 bases). CDR1 is SGDLS, CDR2 YYNGEE, per germline. V lost 0 bases and J lost 5, with 11 bases in between. This CDR3 contains 14 residues. This CDR3 reads CASSVGLVQETQYF. For the CDR3, the DNA is TGTGCCAGCAGCGTAGGACTAGTGCAGGAGACCCAGTACTTC.

This clone came up a few times. This chain uses TRBV6-4 with TRBJ2-1, with 11 nucleotides matching TRBD2. Germline V gene data show CDR1 as MRHNA and CDR2 as SNTAGT. The CDR3 contains 18 residues. The ends lost 5 bases at V and 1 base at J; junction bases unmatched: 10. CDR3 nucleotides: TGTGCCAGCAGTTCCCGCGTAGCGGGGGGGATGTCCTACAATGAGCAGTTCTTC. It encodes CASSSRVAGGMSYNEQFF.

J is TRBJ2-7 and V is TRBV6-1; 9 bases agree with TRBD1. The CDR3 is 15 amino acids. V was clipped by 0 bases and J by 2 bases; unmatched bases: 2. CDR1 is MNHNS, CDR2 SASEGT, per germline. CDR3 sequence: CASSEAHRGPYEQYF. The CDR3 nucleotides are TGTGCCAGCAGTGAAGCCCACAGGGGGCCCTACGAGCAGTACTTC.

This sequence joins TRBV30 and TRBJ1-1; D is ambiguous. CDR1 is GTSNPN, CDR2 SVGIG, per germline (reference sequence). Trimming cost V 3 bases and J 1 base, with 9 bases left between them. The CDR3 loop spans 13 amino acids. The CDR3 here is CAWSPLRNTEAFF. CDR3 DNA: TGTGCCTGGAGCCCCCTGCGGAACACTGAAGCTTTCTTT.

The chain uses TRBV27 and TRBJ1-4; D ambiguous. Germline V gives CDR1 MNHEY, CDR2 SMNVEV (reference sequence). V was pared by 8 bases and J by 10 bases, with 20 bases between. The CDR3 runs 14 residues. The CDR3 sequence is CASGDGRVLRKLFF. Here the CDR3 DNA reads TGTGCCAGCGGGGATGGGCGGGTACTCCGAAAACTGTTTTTT. Together with reference TRBV27 and TRBJ1-4, the CDR3 gives the full variable domain: EAQVTQNPRYLITVTGKKLTVTCSQNMNHEYMSWYRQDPGLGLRQIYYSMNVEVTDKGDVPEGYKVSRKEKRNFPLILESPSPNQTSLYFCASGDGRVLRKLFFGSGTQLSVL.

This clone was seen a handful of times. The chain is built from TRBV4-2 and TRBJ2-5, with 12 bases lining up with TRBD2. Germline V CDR1 and CDR2: LGHNA, YNFKEQ. The junction had 22 bases not matched to a gene; V was cut back by 3 bases and J by 5 bases. The CDR3 is made up of 21 amino acids. CDR3 sequence reads: CASSQEGFVRLAGGQDETQYF. In DNA, the CDR3 is TGTGCCAGCAGCCAGGAAGGGTTCGTTCGGCTAGCGGGGGGGCAGGACGAGACCCAGTACTTC.

The chain links TRBV9 to TRBJ2-3; 9 nucleotides agree with TRBD2. The CDR3 is 16 residues long. V was clipped by 4 bases and J by 1 base; unmatched bases: 7. Germline V lookup: CDR1 SGDLS, CDR2 YYNGEE. DNA of the CDR3: TGTGCCAGCAGCTCCCGTTTAGCGGGGGGCACAGATACGCAGTATTTT. Translated: CASSSRLAGGTDTQYF.

This chain uses TRBV7-6 with TRBJ1-6; the D gene is possibly TRBD1 (5 bases). The V end was cut by 2 bases, the J end by 9 bases, with 14 bases between. Germline V CDR1 and CDR2: SGHVS, FNYEAQ. The CDR3 runs 15 residues. This CDR3 is CASSLKSGNGSPLHF. The CDR3 DNA reads as TGTGCCAGCAGCTTAAAATCAGGGAACGGTTCACCCCTCCACTTT.

About this clone itself: The sample has other DNA sequences that encode this CDR3 too. The V gene is TRBV5-1, the J gene TRBJ2-5; 7 bases align to TRBD1. The junction had 0 bases not matched to a gene; V was cut back by 0 bases and J by 4 bases. The V gene's germline CDR1 is SGHRS and CDR2 YFSETQ. The CDR3 spans 13 residues. The CDR3 here is CASSLGTGETQYF. The CDR3 coding sequence is TGCGCCAGCAGCTTGGGGACAGGAGAGACCCAGTACTTC.

The CDR3 nucleotides read TGTGCCAGCGAGCGGGGCAGGGACACCGGGGAGCTGTTTTTT. Protein product: CASERGRDTGELFF. V gene TRBV19 combines with J gene TRBJ2-2; 7 nucleotides agree with TRBD2. Germline assignment: CDR1 LNHDA and CDR2 SQIVND (reference sequence). This CDR3 contains 14 residues. V dropped 9 bases and J dropped 3; count of bases not matched to a gene: 7.

This sequence joins TRBV30 and TRBJ2-3, with D maybe TRBD2 (6 bases). V gave up 2 bases and J gave up 0 bases, with 15 bases separating them. The germline CDR1 and CDR2 sequences are GTSNPN and SVGIG (reference sequence). CDR3 length equals 16 residues. The CDR3 sequence is CAWSIKSGTSTDTQYF. In nucleotides, the CDR3 is TGTGCCTGGAGTATAAAATCAGGGACTAGCACAGATACGCAGTATTTT.

This chain uses TRBV9 with TRBJ1-3, with 8 nucleotides matching TRBD1. This CDR3 is built from 17 residues. V was pared by 4 bases and J by 0 bases, with 9 bases of the junction left unmatched. Per germline, CDR1 SGDLS and CDR2 YYNGEE. CDR3 nucleotide sequence: TGTGCCAGCAGCACTACGACAGGGGCGAACTCTGGAAACACCATATATTTT. Protein sequence: CASSTTTGANSGNTIYF.

V gene TRBV7-9 combines with J gene TRBJ2-2; tentatively, D is TRBD2 (5 bases). CDR3 size: 14 residues. CDR1 is SEHNR and CDR2 is FQNEAQ in the germline V gene (reference sequence). Trimming removed 5 bases from V and 2 bases from J, with 9 bases in between. The CDR3 DNA reads as TGTGCCAGCAGCCCTCGACTAAACACCGGGGAGCTGTTTTTT. Translated, it gives CASSPRLNTGELFF.

CDR3 DNA: TGTGCCAGCTCACCGGCAGGGGCGAACACTGAAGCTTTCTTT. Translating gives CASSPAGANTEAFF. This chain uses TRBV18 with TRBJ1-1; D might be TRBD1 (6 bases). The germline V and J ends were trimmed by 3 bases and 1 base, with 9 bases remaining between them. The CDR3 has 14 amino acids. Per the germline V gene, CDR1 is KGHSH and CDR2 is LQKENI.

The chain carries TRBV9 and TRBJ2-2; D is ambiguous. This CDR3 is 13 amino acids long. Trimming shortened V by 6 bases and J by 7 bases, and 13 bases separated the two germline ends. Germline CDR1 and CDR2: SGDLS and YYNGEE. The CDR3 reads CASTLTLRGELFF. The CDR3 DNA follows: TGTGCCAGCACCCTGACTCTTCGCGGGGAGCTGTTTTTT.

The chain uses TRBV7-9 and TRBJ2-3, with D perhaps matching TRBD1 (6 bases). The CDR3 spans 15 residues. V was trimmed by 4 bases and J by 0 bases, leaving 11 bases between them. CDR1 and CDR2 from the germline V gene are SEHNR and FQNEAQ (reference sequence). The CDR3 bases are TGTGCCAGCAGCTCCTACAGGGTTAGCACAGATACGCAGTATTTT. Its protein is CASSSYRVSTDTQYF.

The CDR3 loop is CASSEGPGMRQPQHF. DNA of the CDR3: TGTGCCAGCAGTGAGGGTCCAGGGATGCGGCAGCCCCAGCATTTT. The J gene is TRBJ1-5, the V gene TRBV6-1; TRBD1 is a possible D gene (5 bases). Germline V gene lookup returns CDR1 MNHNS and CDR2 SASEGT. CDR3 length: 15 amino acids. V shed 3 bases and J shed 7 bases, with 16 bases lying between them.